This TCR beta chain is drawn from a study of CD8 T cells in ankylosing spondylitis. Findings of the study overall: Prior literature has documented some motif variants in synovial fluid and blood from reactive arthritis. CD8+ disease-linked clones were present at relatively low frequencies in blood. Seemingly characteristic of ankylosing spondylitis blood was a TCR beta motif consisting of fewer than 10 highly homologous variants. Reportedly, disease-linked clones are significantly enriched in ankylosing spondylitis patients' matched synovial fluid.

Quantitative molecular-barcoded 5'-RACE generated the TCR beta libraries. From the 5' RACE reads, TCRdb called clonotypes with MiXCR, one entry per CDR3 protein. The table lists under 850,000 distinct CDR3 sequences, around 19% of them singletons, with about a fifth in the top ten. The germline gives CDR1 DFQATT, CDR2 SNEGSKA (reference sequence). CDR3 length: 15 amino acids. J gave up 6 bases and V 5 bases, and 11 bases lay outside the gene matches. This clonotype was seen just once. What it binds is unknown. The rearrangement uses TRBV20-1 and TRBJ2-3; 10 bases match TRBD2. This receptor was taken from a male donor with ankylosing spondylitis. Material: blood, either unsorted or a sorted T cell fraction (not recorded which). CDR3 amino acids: CSAGDLAGVGDTQYF. The CDR3, as DNA: TGCAGTGCTGGTGACCTAGCGGGAGTTGGGGATACGCAGTATTTT.